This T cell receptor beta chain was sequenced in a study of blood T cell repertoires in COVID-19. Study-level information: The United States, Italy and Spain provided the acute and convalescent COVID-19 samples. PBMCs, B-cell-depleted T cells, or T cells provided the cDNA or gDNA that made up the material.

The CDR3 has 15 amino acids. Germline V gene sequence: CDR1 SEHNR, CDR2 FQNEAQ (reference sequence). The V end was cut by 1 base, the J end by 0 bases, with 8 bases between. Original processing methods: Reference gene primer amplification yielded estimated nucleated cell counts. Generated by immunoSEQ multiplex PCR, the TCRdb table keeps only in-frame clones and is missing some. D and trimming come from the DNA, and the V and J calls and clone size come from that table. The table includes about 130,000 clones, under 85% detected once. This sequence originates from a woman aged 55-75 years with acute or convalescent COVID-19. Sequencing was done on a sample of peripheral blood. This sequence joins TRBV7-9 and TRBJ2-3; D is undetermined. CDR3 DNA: TGTGCCAGCAGCTTAGATACAGTAAGCACAGATACGCAGTATTTT. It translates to CASSLDTVSTDTQYF.